This entry features one T cell receptor (beta chain) sequence. This specimen comes from a study of control samples from healthy donors and cancer patients. TCRdb's copy holds only in-frame clones and misses some; the assay was immunoSEQ multiplex PCR. The sample contains roughly 100,000 clones, around four fifths of which appear only once. The CDR3 loop spans 16 amino acids. V lost 0 bases and J lost 4; bases outside the gene matches: 5. Germline values: CDR1 MGHRA, CDR2 YSYEKL. The sequence came from a woman aged 50 to 60 in good health. The rearrangement links TRBV4-1 to TRBJ2-7; 11 nucleotides align to TRBD2. The sequencing input was blood. The CDR3 region is CASSQELAGVGYEQYF. Here the CDR3 DNA reads TGCGCCAGCAGCCAAGAACTAGCGGGAGTCGGGTACGAGCAGTACTTC.